This section outlines one T cell receptor beta chain sequence together with its context. Methods used by the authors: From reference gene primer amplification, estimates of nucleated cell counts were derived. Sequenced by immunoSEQ multiplex PCR; TCRdb stores in-frame clones only, minus some. V, J and clone size are those of that table, while D and trimming were read from the DNA. The sample yields fewer than 70,000 clones, roughly four fifths seen once. The V end was cut by 8 bases, the J end by 6 bases, with 10 bases between. In germline, CDR1 is SGHTA, CDR2 FQGNSA. The CDR3 extends over 11 amino acids. The sample belongs to a study of blood T cell repertoires in COVID-19. Overall study context: Sources were T cells, B-cell-depleted T cells, or PBMCs; the material itself was cDNA or gDNA.

The material sequenced was peripheral blood. The receptor was derived from a woman of 80 years or more with acute or convalescent COVID-19. This chain joins TRBV7-2 and TRBJ1-1; D is ambiguous. The CDR3 nucleotides read TGTGCCAGCCGGGCCGGGGCTGAAGCTTTCTTT. It codes for CASRAGAEAFF. The variable domain in full, completed from reference TRBV7-2 and TRBJ1-1, reads GAGVSQSPSNKVTEKGKDVELRCDPISGHTALYWYRQSLGQGLEFLIYFQGNSAPDKSGLPSDRFSAERTGGSVSTLTIQRTQQEDSAVYLCASRAGAEAFFGQGTRLTVV.